Below, one TCR beta chain is given with its context. The data derive from a study of blood T cell repertoires in COVID-19. Overall study: Acute-phase and convalescent COVID-19 samples originated in the United States, Italy and Spain. In each case, the material was cDNA or gDNA derived from T cells, B-cell-depleted T cells, or PBMCs.

Authors' analysis steps: Amplified reference gene primers provided the basis for estimating nucleated cell counts. Sequencing used immunoSEQ multiplex PCR; TCRdb keeps in-frame clones, though not all of them. D and trimming come from the DNA, and the V and J calls and clone size come from that table. The table lists around 140,000 clones, roughly four fifths of them singletons. Trimming removed 2 bases from V and 4 bases from J; junction bases left unmatched: 7. CDR3 size: 15 residues. Germline lookup yields CDR1 MNHEY and CDR2 SMNVEV (reference sequence). The chain has TRBV27 and TRBJ2-7; 8 nucleotides match TRBD1. The sequencing sample was made of peripheral blood. The sequence came from a woman between 55 and 75 years old with acute or convalescent COVID-19. The CDR3 sequence is CASSLEVRGLYEQYF. In DNA, the CDR3 is TGTGCCAGCAGTTTAGAGGTCAGGGGGCTATACGAGCAGTACTTC.